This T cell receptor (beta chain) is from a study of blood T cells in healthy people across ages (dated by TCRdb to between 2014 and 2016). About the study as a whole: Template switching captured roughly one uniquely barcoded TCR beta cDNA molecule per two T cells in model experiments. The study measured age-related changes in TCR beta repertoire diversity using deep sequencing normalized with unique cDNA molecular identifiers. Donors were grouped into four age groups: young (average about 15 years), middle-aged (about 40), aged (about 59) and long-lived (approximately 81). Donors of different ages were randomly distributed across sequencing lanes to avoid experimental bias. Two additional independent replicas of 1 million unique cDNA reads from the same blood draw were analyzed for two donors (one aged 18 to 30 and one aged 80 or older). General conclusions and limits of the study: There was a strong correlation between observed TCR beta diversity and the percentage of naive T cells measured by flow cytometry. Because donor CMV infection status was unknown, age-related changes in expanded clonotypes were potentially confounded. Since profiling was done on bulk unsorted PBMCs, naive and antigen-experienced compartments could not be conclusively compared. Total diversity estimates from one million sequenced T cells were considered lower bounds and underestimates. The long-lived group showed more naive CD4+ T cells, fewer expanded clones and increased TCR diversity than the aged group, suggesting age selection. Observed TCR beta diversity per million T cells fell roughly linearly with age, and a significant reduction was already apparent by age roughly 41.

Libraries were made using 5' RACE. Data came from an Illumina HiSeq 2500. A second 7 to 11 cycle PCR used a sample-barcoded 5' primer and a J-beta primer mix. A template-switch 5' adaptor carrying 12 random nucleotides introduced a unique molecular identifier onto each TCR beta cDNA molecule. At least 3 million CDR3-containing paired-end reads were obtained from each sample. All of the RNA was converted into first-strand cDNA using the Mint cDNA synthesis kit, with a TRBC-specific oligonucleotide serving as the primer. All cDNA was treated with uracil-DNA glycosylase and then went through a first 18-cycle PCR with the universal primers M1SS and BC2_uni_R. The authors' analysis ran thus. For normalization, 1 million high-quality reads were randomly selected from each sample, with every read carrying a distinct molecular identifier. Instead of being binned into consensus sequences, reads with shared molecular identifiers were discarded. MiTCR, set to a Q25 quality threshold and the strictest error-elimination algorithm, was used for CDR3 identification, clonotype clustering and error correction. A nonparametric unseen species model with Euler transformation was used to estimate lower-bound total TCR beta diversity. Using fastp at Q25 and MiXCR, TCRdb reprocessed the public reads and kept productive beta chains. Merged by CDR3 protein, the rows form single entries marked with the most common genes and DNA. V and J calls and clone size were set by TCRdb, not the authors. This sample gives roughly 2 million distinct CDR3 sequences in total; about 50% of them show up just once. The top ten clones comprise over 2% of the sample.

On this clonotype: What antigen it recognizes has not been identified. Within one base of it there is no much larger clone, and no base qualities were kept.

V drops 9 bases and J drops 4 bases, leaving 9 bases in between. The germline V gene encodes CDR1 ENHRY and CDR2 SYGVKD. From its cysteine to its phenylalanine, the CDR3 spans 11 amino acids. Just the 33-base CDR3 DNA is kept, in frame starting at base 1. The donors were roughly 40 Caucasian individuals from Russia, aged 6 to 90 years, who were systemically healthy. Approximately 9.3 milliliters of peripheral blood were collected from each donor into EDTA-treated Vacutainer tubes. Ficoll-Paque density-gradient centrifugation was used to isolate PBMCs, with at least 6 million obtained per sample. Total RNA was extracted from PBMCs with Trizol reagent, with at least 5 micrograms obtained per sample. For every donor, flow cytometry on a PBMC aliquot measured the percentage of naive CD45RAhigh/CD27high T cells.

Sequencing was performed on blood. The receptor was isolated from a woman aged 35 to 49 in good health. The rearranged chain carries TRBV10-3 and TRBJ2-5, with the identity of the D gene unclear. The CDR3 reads CAIGVVETQYF. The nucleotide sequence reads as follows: TGTGCCATAGGAGTAGTAGAGACCCAGTACTTC.